This TCR beta chain was found in a study of Ad26.COV2.S vaccination and SARS-CoV-2 variants. Stated treatment: some 19 received Ad26.COV2.S at low or high dose, single or two shots; five or six received placebo; per-sample allocation not given. Day 63 after the first injection of vaccine or placebo was the sampling time. As for this clone: Its antigen is unidentified.

This table comes from immunoSEQ multiplex PCR, and its TCRdb copy is limited to in-frame clones, with some not included. This sample has about 480,000 clones; 87% occur once, and the top ten carry around 13%. General observations from the study: Across vaccine and placebo recipients, the breadth of non-spike TCRs was similar.

With 5 bases clipped from V and 3 bases from J, the junction kept 12 bases outside the gene matches. Germline V lookup: CDR1 MNHEY, CDR2 SVGEGT. The CDR3 is made up of 16 amino acids. The specimen was peripheral blood, collected in a trial of Ad26.COV2.S vaccine versus placebo. The chain uses TRBV6-2 or TRBV6-3 and TRBJ1-2, with TRBD1 identical over 7 bases. This clonotype was obtained from a person between 18 and 65 years old who received the Ad26.COV2.S COVID-19 vaccine or a placebo. The CDR3 DNA follows: TGTGCCAGCAGTAAACCCAACCCGGGACAGTACTATGGCTACACCTTC. Translated, it gives CASSKPNPGQYYGYTF.